A single sample gave rise to the 24 T cell receptor beta chains below, sequenced in a study of blood T cell repertoires in COVID-19. Clones were read by immunoSEQ multiplex PCR, and TCRdb kept only the in-frame ones, dropping some. The sample has around 250,000 clones, roughly 80% seen once. Sequencing input: peripheral blood. These receptors were taken from a woman between 18 and 29 years old with acute or convalescent COVID-19.

The chain is built from TRBV10-2 and TRBJ1-5; tentatively, D is TRBD1 (5 bases). Germline V lookup: CDR1 WSHSY, CDR2 SAAADI. The CDR3 loop spans 17 amino acids. V lost 6 bases to trimming and J lost 8 bases, with 26 bases between them. The CDR3 sequence: CASRPSSSRQTPEPQHF. Here the CDR3 DNA reads TGCGCCAGCAGGCCTTCGTCCAGTAGACAGACCCCGGAGCCCCAGCATTTT.

The J gene is TRBJ1-6, the V gene TRBV27, with 10 bases aligning to TRBD1. This CDR3 is 16 amino acids long. Germline trimming cut 0 bases from V and 10 bases from J; bases unmatched to any gene: 6. Germline loops: CDR1 MNHEY, CDR2 SMNVEV (reference sequence). DNA for the CDR3: TGTGCCAGCAGTTTATCGAGACAGGGGGCAGGATCACCCCTCCACTTT. Amino acids: CASSLSRQGAGSPLHF.

The rearrangement joins TRBV27 to TRBJ1-4; 7 nucleotides agree with TRBD1. This CDR3 spans 16 amino acids. In germline, CDR1 is MNHEY, CDR2 SMNVEV (reference sequence). The J segment lost 7 bases and the V segment lost 6 bases, leaving 14 bases of the junction unmatched. DNA of the CDR3: TGTGCCAGCAGCCCGCAGGTACAGGGGTTGGGTGAAAAACTGTTTTTT. Protein sequence: CASSPQVQGLGEKLFF.

The table lists this clone with a few counts. This chain connects TRBV27 to TRBJ1-2; possibly TRBD1 for D (5 bases). Trimming cost V 2 bases and J 4 bases, with 14 bases left between them. Germline lookup yields CDR1 MNHEY and CDR2 SMNVEV (reference sequence). CDR3 length equals 15 residues. This CDR3 reads CASSLGRGWTYGYTF. The CDR3 DNA reads TGTGCCAGCAGTTTAGGTAGGGGATGGACCTATGGCTACACCTTC.

The chain couples TRBV28 to TRBJ2-7, with D maybe TRBD2 (6 bases). The V and J ends lost 7 bases and 6 bases respectively, with 16 bases between them. This CDR3 region has 13 residues. Germline loops: CDR1 MDHEN, CDR2 SYDVKM. CDR3 nucleotide sequence: TGTGCCAGCACCGAAACGGGGGTTGGCGAGCAGTACTTC. Amino acid sequence: CASTETGVGEQYF.

The chain combines TRBV7-9 with TRBJ1-1; D unclear. The CDR3 totals 17 residues. Germline CDR1 reads SEHNR; CDR2 reads FQNEAQ (reference sequence). The V end lost 5 bases, the J end lost 1 base, and 20 bases lay between the germline ends. In nucleotides, the CDR3 is TGTGCCAGCAGCCTTCCGATGATTATATCGGGGAACACTGAAGCTTTCTTT. Its translation: CASSLPMIISGNTEAFF.

V gene TRBV5-1 combines with J gene TRBJ2-1, with 9 nucleotides matching TRBD2. The CDR3 runs to 14 residues. The germline V gene encodes CDR1 SGHRS and CDR2 YFSETQ. The junction had 6 bases not matched to a gene; V was cut back by 4 bases and J by 7 bases. The CDR3 bases are TGCGCCAGCAGCCCATTAGCGGGAGTGAATGAGCAGTTCTTC. The encoded protein is CASSPLAGVNEQFF.

The V and J genes are TRBV10-1 and TRBJ2-1; TRBD2 matches 11 bases. Germline trimming cut 3 bases from V and 9 bases from J; bases unmatched to any gene: 13. CDR3 length equals 17 residues. The V gene's germline CDR1 is WNHNN and CDR2 SYGVQD (reference sequence). CDR3 DNA sequence: TGCGCCAGCAGTGATGGTGGGTCTACTAGCGGGAGCCGTGAGCAGTTCTTC. This translates into CASSDGGSTSGSREQFF.

The rearrangement links TRBV4-3 to TRBJ2-3, with TRBD2 as a possible D gene (6 bases). The CDR3 spans 15 residues. The germline CDR1 and CDR2 sequences are LGHNA and YSLEER. With 2 bases removed from V and 0 bases from J, the gap between germline ends came to 9 bases. The CDR3 region is CASSQRLGSTDTQYF. The CDR3 DNA follows: TGCGCCAGCAGCCAAAGACTAGGGAGCACAGATACGCAGTATTTT.

The CDR3 loop is CAWSVLVGQGPSGANVLTF. CDR3 sequence (DNA): TGTGCCTGGAGTGTACTTGTCGGACAGGGCCCCTCTGGGGCCAACGTCCTGACTTTC. The chain has TRBV30 and TRBJ2-6; 8 bases map to TRBD1. This CDR3 has 19 residues. Trimming at V came to 0 bases and at J to 0 bases, leaving 10 bases not matched to a gene. Germline V gene data show CDR1 as GTSNPN and CDR2 as SVGIG (reference sequence). Full variable domain (rest looked up from reference TRBV30 and TRBJ2-6): SQTIHQWPATLVQPVGSPLSLECTVEGTSNPNLYWYRQAAGRGLQLLFYSVGIGQISSEVPQNLSASRPQDRQFILSSKKLLLSDSGFYLCAWSVLVGQGPSGANVLTFGAGSRLTVL.

The chain employs TRBV7-6 and TRBJ1-2; no firm D call. The CDR3 contains 15 residues. The germline V gene encodes CDR1 SGHVS and CDR2 FNYEAQ. V lost 2 bases, J lost 3 bases, and 13 bases lay in between. CDR3 protein: CASSLLSLEDYGYTF. As DNA, the CDR3 is TGTGCCAGCAGCTTACTATCGTTGGAGGACTATGGCTACACCTTC.

In its sample, this clone was seen a few times. The chain carries TRBV7-8 and TRBJ1-6; D possibly corresponds to TRBD1 (5 bases). The germline V gene has CDR1 SGHVS and CDR2 FQNEAQ. Trimming removed 5 bases from V and 7 bases from J, with 12 bases in between. CDR3 length: 14 residues. The CDR3 loop is CASSVTRGNSPLHF. The CDR3 DNA reads as TGTGCCAGCAGCGTAACACGGGGGAATTCACCCCTCCACTTT.

The genes are TRBV6-2 or TRBV6-3 and TRBJ2-7, with D possibly TRBD1 on 6 matching bases. Trimming removed 4 bases at V and 2 bases at J, with 21 bases between. This CDR3 is built from 17 residues. Germline CDR1 is MNHEY and CDR2 is SVGEGT. CDR3 in amino acids: CASSFIQGPLPTYEQYF. For the CDR3, the DNA is TGTGCCAGCAGTTTTATCCAGGGGCCACTTCCCACCTACGAGCAGTACTTC.

The J gene is TRBJ1-2, the V gene TRBV7-3, with D hard to call. Germline CDR1 SGHTA, CDR2 FQGTGA. This CDR3 is 14 amino acids long. Deletions cut 2 bases from V and 4 bases from J, with 11 bases between. CDR3 region: CASSLENGRYGYTF. The CDR3 coding sequence is TGTGCCAGCAGCTTAGAGAATGGTCGCTATGGCTACACCTTC.

This clone was seen a handful of times. The chain combines TRBV5-1 with TRBJ1-1; TRBD1 might be the D (5 bases). Germline lookup yields CDR1 SGHRS and CDR2 YFSETQ. This CDR3 region has 15 residues. Between the trimmed V and J ends, which lost 9 bases and 1 base, there was a span of 19 bases. The CDR3: CATRKQEGRNTEAFF. As DNA, the CDR3 is TGCGCCACCCGAAAACAGGAAGGTAGGAACACTGAAGCTTTCTTT.

The chain has TRBV30 and TRBJ2-3, with 7 bases matching TRBD2. V shed 2 bases, J shed 4 bases, and the junction held 9 bases outside the gene matches. Germline-derived CDR1 and CDR2 are GTSNPN and SVGIG (reference sequence). The CDR3 has 15 amino acids. This CDR3 is CAWSPTKREADTQYF. The CDR3 nucleotides are TGTGCCTGGAGTCCGACTAAGCGGGAAGCAGATACGCAGTATTTT.

A few counts support this clone. This chain uses TRBV6-1 with TRBJ1-2, with D possibly matching TRBD1 (5 bases). V was shortened by 5 bases and J by 0 bases, with 7 bases between the two germline ends. CDR3 length: 13 residues. Germline loops: CDR1 MNHNS, CDR2 SASEGT. The CDR3 nucleotides are TGTGCCAGCAGTCAGGGTACTAACTATGGCTACACCTTC. Protein: CASSQGTNYGYTF.

This chain connects TRBV14 to TRBJ1-1; a possible D gene is TRBD1 (6 bases). Trimming took 1 base from V and 3 from J, leaving 15 bases between them. Germline V gives CDR1 SGHDN, CDR2 FVKESK. This CDR3 contains 16 residues. The chain's CDR3 is CASSQVSWGPYTEAFF. In DNA, the CDR3 is TGTGCCAGCAGCCAAGTGTCTTGGGGGCCCTACACTGAAGCTTTCTTT.

This clone has just a few counts. J is TRBJ2-7 and V is TRBV20-1; possible D gene TRBD2, 6 bases. The V end was cut by 3 bases, the J end by 7 bases, with 19 bases between. The CDR3 is made up of 14 amino acids. The germline V gene has CDR1 DFQATT and CDR2 SNEGSKA (reference sequence). CDR3 sequence reads: CSASHPSGLREQYF. Written as DNA, the CDR3 is TGCAGTGCTAGTCACCCCAGCGGGTTGAGGGAGCAGTACTTC.

The chain links TRBV7-3 to TRBJ2-2, with TRBD2 matching 14 bases. The V segment lost 4 bases and the J segment 6 bases; nucleotides outside the gene matches: 10. The germline V gene encodes CDR1 SGHTA and CDR2 FQGTGA. CDR3 length: 18 residues. CDR3 protein: CASSSEPGLAGVSGELFF. The CDR3 region has the DNA TGTGCCAGCAGCTCGGAGCCGGGACTAGCGGGAGTCTCCGGGGAGCTGTTTTTT.

The genes are TRBV6-5 and TRBJ2-5; 12 nucleotides line up with TRBD2. Germline loops: CDR1 MNHEY, CDR2 SVGAGI. The ends lost 4 bases at V and 7 bases at J; junction bases unmatched: 10. The CDR3 contains 16 residues. The CDR3 DNA sequence: TGTGCCAGCAGTTGGACTAGCGGGACCCGAGTGGGGACCCAGTACTTC. This encodes CASSWTSGTRVGTQYF.

The chain uses TRBV30 and TRBJ1-3, with D maybe TRBD1 (6 bases). Trimming took 4 bases from V and 0 from J, leaving 16 bases between them. Germline CDR1 reads GTSNPN; CDR2 reads SVGIG (reference sequence). The CDR3 is 16 amino acids. This CDR3 reads CAWKLQGSLSGNTIYF. CDR3 bases: TGTGCCTGGAAACTACAGGGCTCCCTCTCTGGAAACACCATATATTTT.

The chain has TRBV15 and TRBJ1-1, with 8 nucleotides matching TRBD1. Germline CDR1 is LNHNV and CDR2 is YYDKDF (reference sequence). The CDR3 runs to 15 residues. V lost 8 bases, J lost 0 bases, and 8 bases stayed unmatched. CDR3 amino acids: CATGGRGLLNTEAFF. CDR3 DNA: TGTGCCACCGGCGGCAGGGGGCTTTTGAACACTGAAGCTTTCTTT.

The chain is built from TRBV2 and TRBJ1-1, with 9 positions matching TRBD1. The V and J ends lost 6 bases and 8 bases, in that order; junction bases with no gene match: 13. CDR1 and CDR2 from the germline V gene are SNHLY and FYNNEI. The CDR3 sequence is 15 residues long. CDR3 sequence: CASRSAGTGLLEAFF. The CDR3 nucleotides are TGTGCCAGCAGAAGCGCCGGGACAGGGCTTTTAGAAGCTTTCTTT.